This TCR beta chain was recovered during a study of beta chain features in type 1 diabetes. Study outcomes and limitations: All four CD4+ subsets from Type 1 diabetes patients carried moderately but significantly shorter TCRB CDR3s.

About this clone itself: What it binds is unknown. Different DNA sequences within this sample yield the same CDR3.

Per the germline V gene, CDR1 is SGHRS and CDR2 is YFSETQ. The CDR3 is 15 residues long. Trimming at V came to 1 base and at J to 2 bases, leaving 4 bases not matched to a gene. The entirety of the isolated RNA underwent reverse transcription, so expressed TCRB transcripts were sequenced. The table came from immunoSEQ multiplex PCR; TCRdb's copy has only in-frame clones and leaves some out. This table has 680,000 or so clones, about an eighth appearing once. The gene calls are TRBV5-1 and TRBJ2-5; 8 bases are shared with TRBD2. The sequencing input was naive CD4+ T cells from blood. The sequence was obtained from a man aged 18 to 35 with type 1 diabetes. This chain's CDR3 is CASSLLAGGQETQYF. The CDR3 coding sequence is TGCGCCAGCAGCTTGCTTGCGGGGGGACAAGAGACCCAGTACTTC.